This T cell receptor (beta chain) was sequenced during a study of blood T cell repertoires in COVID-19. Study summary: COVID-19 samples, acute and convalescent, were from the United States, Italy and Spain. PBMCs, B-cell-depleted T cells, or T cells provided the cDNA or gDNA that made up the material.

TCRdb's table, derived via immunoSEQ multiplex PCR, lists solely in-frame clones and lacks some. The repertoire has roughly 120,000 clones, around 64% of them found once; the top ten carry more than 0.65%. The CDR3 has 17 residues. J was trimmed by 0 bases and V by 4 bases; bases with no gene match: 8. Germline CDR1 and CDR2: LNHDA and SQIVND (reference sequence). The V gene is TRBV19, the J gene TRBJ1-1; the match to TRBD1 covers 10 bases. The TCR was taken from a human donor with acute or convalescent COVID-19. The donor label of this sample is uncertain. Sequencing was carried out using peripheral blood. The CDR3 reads CASSTGTGALLNTEAFF. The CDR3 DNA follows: TGTGCCAGTAGTACCGGGACAGGGGCTCTCCTGAACACTGAAGCTTTCTTT.